This TCR delta chain derives from a study of gamma-delta T cells after stem cell transplantation. Concerning this clone: The germline gene is not matched at one end of the junction; a read error may be the cause.

TCRdb processed the RT-PCR reads again with the CATT caller. This sample carries fewer than 600 delta-chain clones, about 9% of them seen once, and the ten largest clones take around 60%. The CDR3 is 19 amino acids. Germline assignment: CDR1 TSWWSYY and CDR2 QGS. Source material: gamma-delta T cells. The sequence came from a human donor. It is not recorded whose cells these are; they may come from a transplant donor. J is TRDJ1 and V is TRDV1, with TRDD3 identical over 11 bases. The J gene comes from matching the DNA to germline here; TCRdb lacks it. CDR3 amino acids: CAIGSKGLWGILDTDKLIF. CDR3 in DNA: TGTGCTATTGGGTCGAAGGGACTCTGGGGGATACTTGACACCGATAAACTCATCTTT.